The T cell receptor beta chain under discussion was sequenced for a study of blood T cell repertoires in COVID-19. In its sample, this clone was seen once. Only in-frame clones appear in the TCRdb table, and some are missing; sequencing was by immunoSEQ multiplex PCR. Of roughly 150,000 clones listed, approximately 82% were seen once; the top ten hold more than 5.5%. The length of the CDR3 is 16 residues. Germline assignment: CDR1 LGHDT and CDR2 YNNKEL (reference sequence). V shed 1 base and J shed 6 bases, with 15 bases lying between them. The receptor was isolated from a woman between 45 and 60 years old in a cohort sampled during active or convalescent COVID-19. V gene TRBV3-1 (or the pseudogene TRBV3-2) combines with J gene TRBJ2-2; D might be TRBD1 (5 bases). Sequenced: peripheral blood. CDR3 loop: CASSQGGFGYSGELFF. Written as DNA, the CDR3 is TGTGCCAGCAGCCAAGGGGGCTTTGGGTATTCCGGGGAGCTGTTTTTT.